This TCR beta chain originates from a study of STAT5B mutations in CD4+ large granular lymphocyte leukemia (dated by TCRdb to 2021 to 2024). Broadly, across the study: Among the healthy controls, the CDR3 'QG' motif was associated with a particular HLA allele. The study compared the TCRbeta repertoires of patients with CD4+ T-cell large granular lymphocyte leukemia against those of healthy blood donors. Flow cytometry performed on FACSCanto II or FACSVerse showed that the purified fractions had more than 95% purity among lymphocytes. What the work shows at the level of the full study, not this receptor alone: TRBV06-family usage was enriched among the top patient clones (8/27) compared with healthy controls (2/35). Greater clonality appeared to be present in CD4-sorted patient repertoires than in healthy CD4+ repertoires, and the difference was retained after the putative leukemic clones were removed. The data were not HLA-matched, and the higher clonality in CD4+ T-LGLL than in CD8+ T-LGLL could be due to the relatively small sample size. Main leukemic clonotypes were private to each patient, although under 30% appeared at low frequency in other patients' non-leukemic repertoires.

The healthy control group was made up of 30 to 45 blood donors, and the Finnish Red Cross blood service supplied their buffy coats. All TCR-sequenced material derived from peripheral blood: patient blood samples and healthy donor buffy coats. Peripheral blood mononuclear cells were isolated by Ficoll-Hypaque gradient centrifugation. Magnetic purification was used to isolate CD4+ cells from the buffy coats of the healthy controls. The Gentra Puregene Cell and Tissue kit was used to extract genomic DNA, and a Qubit 2.0 fluorometer was used to measure the amount of genomic DNA. The germline V gene (reference sequence) provides CDR1 SGHNT and CDR2 YYREEE. The CDR3 has 17 amino acids, counting the end cysteine and phenylalanine. The read is trimmed to its CDR3 DNA, 51 bases read in frame from base 1. The immunoSEQ assay at survey resolution was applied to genomic DNA for sequencing of TCRbeta rearrangements. As for the authors' bioinformatics: A lowest detectable productive clonotype frequency of 2.59 x 10-5 was observed in the TCR sequencing data. Only productive TCRbeta rearrangements, meaning sequences that were complete and in-frame, were kept for the analyses. Sample clonality was computed as Simpson clonality in the immunoSEQ Analyzer version 3.0. Clones were categorized by frequency as very rare, small, medium, large (1-20%) or hyperexpanded (>20%). Generation probabilities were estimated with OLGA 1.2.3, V-gene circos plots were made with VDJtools, specificities were looked up in VDJdb, and CDR3 motifs were identified with GLIPH. This is the immuneACCESS table as TCRdb keeps it, with only in-frame sequences that have V and J called. A part of the clones is gone; compared with another copy, unresolved V genes explain less than half, and the rest is unexplained. From that table come the V and J calls and clone size; the DNA was used to work out D and trimming. This sample comprises 30,000 or so clones, 65% to 80% of them detected only once. The ten most abundant clones make up approximately 3.1% of the sample.

This clone was counted once. Its antigen is unknown. The junction and the germline gene differ at one end; a read error may be behind it. This receptor was obtained from a human donor in good health. Specimen: CD4+ T cells from blood buffy coats. The sequence links TRBV5-4 to TRBJ2-5, with the D call tentatively TRBD1 or TRBD2, each fitting 6 bases. The base sequence is TGTGCCAGCAGTTTGGGGGGCGGGTTGGCAAACCAAGAGACCCAGTACTTC. This yields the protein CASSLGGGLANQETQYF.